This T cell receptor (beta chain) was sequenced in a study of naive and memory T cell subsets. Overall study results and limits: From naive to CM, EM and EMRA, diversity decreased and Gini increased.

Both TRBC1 and TRBC2 were covered by a beta constant-region primer of two equimolar oligonucleotides. Ligation attached a single-stranded oligonucleotide with a 12-nucleotide UMI and the SP2 primer to the cDNA 3' end. Four rounds of PCR amplified the ligated cDNA using nested alpha and beta constant-region primers plus SP2. TCRdb processed the UMI-ligation and nested PCR reads anew with MiXCR; each CDR3 protein has one entry. The table includes 140,000 to 150,000 distinct CDR3 sequences, about a sixth detected once. Separate alpha and beta amplification began at the second PCR step. Regarding this clonotype: Its specificity is unknown.

J lost 6 bases, V lost 6 bases, and 5 bases had no gene match. CDR3 length equals 14 residues. The material sequenced was naive CD4+ T cells from blood. The chain is built from TRBV12-3 or TRBV12-4 and TRBJ1-4, with TRBD1 matching over 9 bases. The source is a human donor in good health. The CDR3 nucleotides are TGTGCCAGCAGGGGGACAGGGAGCTATGAAAAACTGTTTTTT. This sequence encodes CASRGTGSYEKLFF.